These 17 T cell receptor beta chains share one sample of origin, sequenced in a study of cytomegalovirus exposure and HLA in healthy donors. In the PCR, 60 Vbeta and 13 Jbeta primers were used. Clones were read by immunoSEQ multiplex PCR, and TCRdb kept only the in-frame ones, dropping some. Of roughly 34,000 clones listed, roughly 84% are singletons. Sequencing was carried out using PBMCs. The source of these receptors is a woman aged 18-30 years in good health and CMV-seronegative.

This chain links TRBV9 with TRBJ1-2; D ambiguous. CDR1 is SGDLS, CDR2 YYNGEE, per germline. This CDR3 contains 15 residues. V lost 0 bases and J 7 bases, leaving 16 bases between the germline ends. This CDR3 is CASSVDGSPTFGYTF. The CDR3 DNA reads as TGTGCCAGCAGCGTAGATGGTAGCCCCACCTTTGGCTACACCTTC.

This clone was seen once. The V gene is TRBV19, the J gene TRBJ2-3, with 7 bases fitting TRBD2. The germline V gene has CDR1 LNHDA and CDR2 SQIVND (reference sequence). The CDR3 totals 13 residues. V lost 9 bases, J lost 1 base, and 4 bases stayed unmatched. The CDR3 DNA reads TGTGCCAGCGATCGGGGGGGCACAGATACGCAGTATTTT. Protein product: CASDRGGTDTQYF.

This clone was counted once. The chain carries TRBV9 and TRBJ2-1, with 9 bases matching TRBD2. The V and J ends lost 4 bases and 5 bases, in that order; junction bases with no gene match: 10. CDR3 length: 16 amino acids. The V gene's germline CDR1 is SGDLS and CDR2 YYNGEE. Here the CDR3 DNA reads TGTGCCAGCAGCTACCTTGCGGGAGGGTCAGACAATGAGCAGTTCTTC. Protein product: CASSYLAGGSDNEQFF.

The chain employs TRBV6-6 and TRBJ2-1, with D perhaps TRBD2 (6 bases). The CDR3 consists of 16 residues. Germline V gene sequence: CDR1 MNHNY, CDR2 SVGAGI (reference sequence). V was pared by 2 bases and J by 8 bases, with 19 bases between. The CDR3 coding sequence is TGTGCCAGCAGTTACGTTCAACGGGAGAAAGTTGATGAGCAGTTCTTC. Translating gives CASSYVQREKVDEQFF.

The chain combines TRBV11-3 with TRBJ2-1; D possibly corresponds to TRBD2 (6 bases). There are 15 residues in the CDR3. Trimming cost V 4 bases and J 6 bases, with 16 bases left between them. Per the germline V gene, CDR1 is SGHNT and CDR2 is YENEEA. The CDR3: CASSSGGLASNEQFF. The CDR3 DNA reads TGTGCCAGCAGCTCCGGGGGTCTCGCCTCCAATGAGCAGTTCTTC.

Points on this clone: Sequence at one end of the junction differs from germline and may be a read error. The J gene is TRBJ1-2, the V gene TRBV6-5; 8 bases line up with TRBD1. CDR3 size: 14 residues. CDR1 MNHEY and CDR2 SVGAGI come from the germline V gene. The CDR3 DNA follows: TGTGCCAGCAGTCGACAGGGGACTAACTATGGCTACCCCTTC. Translated, it gives CASSRQGTNYGYPF.

A remark on this clone: One end of the junction does not line up with germline, which may come from a read error. This chain connects TRBV2 to TRBJ1-5; TRBD1 matches 10 bases. The CDR3 length is 15 residues. CDR1 and CDR2 (germline): SNHLY, FYNNEI. The chain's CDR3 is CASSGQGASNQPQNF. DNA for the CDR3: TGTGCCAGCAGTGGACAGGGGGCAAGCAATCAGCCCCAGAATTTT.

The rearrangement uses TRBV19 and TRBJ2-7; the D is unclear. Trimming stripped 0 bases from V and 1 base from J, with 10 bases between. This CDR3 contains 15 residues. Germline V gene lookup returns CDR1 LNHDA and CDR2 SQIVND (reference sequence). The CDR3, as DNA: TGTGCCAGTAGTATAGAAGTCGCGGATTCCTACGAGCAGTACTTC. Protein: CASSIEVADSYEQYF.

This sequence joins TRBV21-1 and TRBJ2-7; the D segment call TRBD1 is taken from the table without a DNA check. TRBV21-1 is a listed pseudogene. This CDR3 comprises 14 residues. CDR3 sequence reads: CASSKGTGNYEQYF. As DNA, the CDR3 is TGTGCCAGCAGCAAAGGGACAGGGAACTACGAGCAGTACTTC.

This sequence joins TRBV29-1 and TRBJ2-5, with 8 bases identical to TRBD1. Germline-derived CDR1 and CDR2 are SQVTM and ANQGSEA. V lost 7 bases, J lost 5 bases, and 9 bases stayed unmatched. This CDR3 has 13 amino acids. This chain's CDR3 is CSASGTGGETQYF. Here the CDR3 DNA reads TGCAGCGCGTCGGGGACAGGCGGCGAGACCCAGTACTTC. Drawing the rest from reference TRBV29-1 and TRBJ2-5, the complete variable domain is SAVISQKPSRDICQRGTSLTIQCQVDSQVTMMFWYRQQPGQSLTLIATANQGSEATYESGFVIDKFPISRPNLTFSTLTVSNMSPEDSSIYLCSASGTGGETQYFGPGTRLLVL.

This clone was counted only a few times. This chain links TRBV7-9 with TRBJ1-2; tentatively, D is TRBD1 (5 bases). V was pared by 4 bases and J by 2 bases, with 11 bases between. The CDR3 sequence is 14 residues long. Germline assignment: CDR1 SEHNR and CDR2 FQNEAQ (reference sequence). This chain's CDR3 is CASSWGGGNYGYTF. The CDR3 DNA is TGTGCCAGCAGCTGGGGCGGGGGAAACTATGGCTACACCTTC. Supplemented by reference TRBV7-9 and TRBJ1-2, the full variable domain reads DTGVSQNPRHKITKRGQNVTFRCDPISEHNRLYWYRQTLGQGPEFLTYFQNEAQLEKSRLLSDRFSAERPKGSFSTLEIQRTEQGDSAMYLCASSWGGGNYGYTFGSGTRLTVV.

The V and J genes are TRBV6-1 and TRBJ2-7; TRBD2 might be the D (6 bases). Germline V gives CDR1 MNHNS, CDR2 SASEGT. The CDR3 runs 14 residues. V was cut by 8 bases and J by 7 bases, with 21 bases left in between. The CDR3 DNA is TGTGCCAGCGACAACTCGGGCGGGGATAGGGAGCAGTACTTC. Translated, it gives CASDNSGGDREQYF.

This clone came up a few times. The gene calls are TRBV6-5 and TRBJ1-2; D is possibly TRBD1 (6 bases). The germline gives CDR1 MNHEY, CDR2 SVGAGI. The V gene lost 10 bases and the J gene lost 2 bases, with 17 bases spanning the gap. The CDR3 loop spans 14 amino acids. The CDR3 DNA is TGTGCCACCCTTCAGAAGGGGACAAACTATGGCTACACCTTC. Protein: CATLQKGTNYGYTF.

The chain carries TRBV5-6 and TRBJ2-1, with D unresolved. This CDR3 is 12 amino acids long. Germline CDR1 and CDR2: SGHDT and YYEEEE. The germline V and J ends were trimmed by 1 base and 9 bases, with 8 bases remaining between them. The CDR3 loop is CASSLSVVEQFF. CDR3 DNA: TGTGCCAGCAGCTTGTCAGTTGTTGAGCAGTTCTTC.

CDR3: CASSQDQLWRVPGELFF. The CDR3 DNA sequence: TGTGCCAGCAGCCAAGATCAGCTCTGGAGGGTCCCCGGGGAGCTGTTTTTT. The chain couples TRBV14 to TRBJ2-2; TRBD2 might be the D (6 bases). This CDR3 spans 17 amino acids. V was clipped by 0 bases and J by 6 bases, with 17 bases between them. Germline CDR1 SGHDN, CDR2 FVKESK.

This chain uses TRBV30 with TRBJ2-3; no clear D gene. The CDR3 runs 12 residues. CDR1 and CDR2 (germline): GTSNPN, SVGIG (reference sequence). V was pared by 5 bases and J by 1 base, with 7 bases between. CDR3 sequence reads: CAWDFGTDTQYF. DNA for the CDR3: TGTGCCTGGGACTTCGGCACAGATACGCAGTATTTT.

The count of this clone is one. This rearrangement joins TRBV11-2 to TRBJ2-5, with 10 positions matching TRBD2. J gave up 2 bases and V 2 bases, and 5 bases lay outside the gene matches. Germline lookup yields CDR1 SGHAT and CDR2 FQNNGV. The CDR3 is 16 residues long. The CDR3, as DNA: TGTGCCAGCAGCTTACCTGCTAGCGGGGGTCAAGAGACCCAGTACTTC. Residues: CASSLPASGGQETQYF.